This T cell receptor (beta chain) was captured in a study of blood T cell repertoires in COVID-19 (dated by TCRdb to 2019 to 2021). In terms of the full investigation: Samples covering the acute and convalescent phases of COVID-19 were provided by collaborators in the United States, Italy and Spain. The prospective study material was composed of cDNA or gDNA derived from T cells, B-cell-depleted T cells, or PBMCs. The dataset comprised deeply sampled blood TCRbeta repertoires from subjects exposed to, actively infected with, or recovered from COVID-19. The repertoires were released in a freely available public database intended as a resource for research on the immune response to SARS-CoV-2. Samples were obtained from the ongoing ImmuneRACE study (first 160 participants) and from some 1,200 subjects provided by 6 global collaborators. A de-identified subject ID, COVID-19 status, age in years and sex were almost always included in the sample metadata. Where HLA class I and class II types were available, the types were taken from metadata supplied by the sample provider, not from assay-based typing. Findings and caveats that apply to the study as a whole: The quantity of clinical and demographic metadata differed by source and by participant and was supplied without curation.

The collaborating institutions used their own protocols to collect whole blood in K2EDTA tubes. For TCRbeta analysis, collaborators shipped samples as frozen whole blood, isolated PBMCs, or DNA extracted from either of those sample types. Regarding this clone: This receptor's antigen is unknown. No much larger clone is present one base from it, and per-base qualities are unavailable.

TCRbeta CDR3 regions were amplified from genomic DNA by means of the immunoSEQ Assay, a bias-controlled multiplex PCR. As for the authors' bioinformatics: The number of nucleated cells in each sample was estimated by amplification of reference gene primers within the assay. To quantify the absolute abundance of each unique TCRbeta CDR3 rearrangement, sequence reads were collapsed and filtered. For each sample, productive Simpson clonality was calculated by taking the square root of Simpson's diversity index across productive rearrangements. The table was pulled from immuneACCESS by TCRdb, which kept in-frame rearrangements only. Such tables lose some clones; where checked, under half of the loss comes from unresolved V genes, and the rest has no known cause. Clone size and the V and J calls come from that table; the DNA yielded D and trimming. The sample data list about 14,000 clones, and around 84% of these were observed just once. The ten most abundant clones make up roughly 32% of the sample.

Looking up the germline V gene (reference sequence) yields CDR1 SEHNR and CDR2 FQNEAQ. V is cut back by 4 bases and J by 2 bases, with 12 bases in the junction unmatched. From the cysteine through the phenylalanine, the CDR3 covers 18 amino acids. Only CDR3 DNA remains: 54 bases, in frame from the first base. The sequence links TRBV7-9 to TRBJ2-2; TRBD1 lines up with 8 middle nucleotides. The TCR originated in a man aged 45-65 years with active COVID-19. Material for sequencing was peripheral blood. The base sequence is TGTGCCAGCAGCTCCCCGAATGACAGGGGATATAACACCGGGGAGCTGTTTTTT. Translation gives CASSSPNDRGYNTGELFF.